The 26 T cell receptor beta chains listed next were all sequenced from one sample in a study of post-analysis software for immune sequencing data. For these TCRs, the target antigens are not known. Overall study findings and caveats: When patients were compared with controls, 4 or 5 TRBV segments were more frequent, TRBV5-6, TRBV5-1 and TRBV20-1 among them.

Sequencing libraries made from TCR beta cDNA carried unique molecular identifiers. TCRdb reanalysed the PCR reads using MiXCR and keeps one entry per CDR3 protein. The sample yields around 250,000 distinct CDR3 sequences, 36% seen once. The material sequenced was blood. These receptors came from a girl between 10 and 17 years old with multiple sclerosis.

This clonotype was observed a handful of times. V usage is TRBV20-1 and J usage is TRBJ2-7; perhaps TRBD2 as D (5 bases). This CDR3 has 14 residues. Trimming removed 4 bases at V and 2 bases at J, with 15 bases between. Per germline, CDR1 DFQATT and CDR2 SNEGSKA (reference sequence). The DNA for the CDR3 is TGCAGTGCTAACGAGGGATCTCCTCCCTACGAGCAGTACTTC. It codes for CSANEGSPPYEQYF.

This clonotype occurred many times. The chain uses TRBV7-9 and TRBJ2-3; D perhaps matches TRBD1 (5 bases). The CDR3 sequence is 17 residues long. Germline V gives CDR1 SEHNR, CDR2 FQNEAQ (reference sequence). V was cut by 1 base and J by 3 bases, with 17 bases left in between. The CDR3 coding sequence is TGTGCCAGCAGCTTAGTCCCCCTGGGGAAGGGGACAGATACGCAGTATTTT. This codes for CASSLVPLGKGTDTQYF.

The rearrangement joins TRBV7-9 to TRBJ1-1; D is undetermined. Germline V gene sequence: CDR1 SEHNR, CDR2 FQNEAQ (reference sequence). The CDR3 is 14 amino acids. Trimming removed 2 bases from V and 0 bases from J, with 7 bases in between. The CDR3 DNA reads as TGTGCCAGCAGCTTATTGACAATGAACACTGAAGCTTTCTTT. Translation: CASSLLTMNTEAFF.

The CDR3 nucleotides read TGTGCCAGCAGTCACAACCTTCAGGGGGGCGATGGTGGCTACACCTTC. Protein sequence: CASSHNLQGGDGGYTF. This chain joins TRBV12-3 or TRBV12-4 and TRBJ1-2, with 7 positions matching TRBD1. J was trimmed by 7 bases and V by 5 bases; bases with no gene match: 16. CDR3 length equals 16 residues.

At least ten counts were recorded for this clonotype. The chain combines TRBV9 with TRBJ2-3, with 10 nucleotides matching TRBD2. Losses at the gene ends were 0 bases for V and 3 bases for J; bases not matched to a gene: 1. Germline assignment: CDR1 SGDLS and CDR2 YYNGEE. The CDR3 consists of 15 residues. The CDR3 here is CASSVEAGGTDTQYF. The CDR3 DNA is TGTGCCAGCAGCGTAGAAGCGGGAGGGACAGATACGCAGTATTTT.

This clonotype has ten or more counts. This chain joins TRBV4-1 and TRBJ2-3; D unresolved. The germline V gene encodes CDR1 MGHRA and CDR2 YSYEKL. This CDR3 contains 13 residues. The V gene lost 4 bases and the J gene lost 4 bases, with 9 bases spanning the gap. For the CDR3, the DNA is TGCGCCAGCAGCCTCCGGCCAGCAGATACGCAGTATTTT. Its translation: CASSLRPADTQYF.

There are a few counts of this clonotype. CDR3 amino acids: CASTSRGGENEKLFF. The CDR3 nucleotides read TGTGCCAGCACCAGCCGCGGAGGGGAGAATGAAAAACTGTTTTTT. The chain couples TRBV7-9 to TRBJ1-4; D possibly corresponds to TRBD1 (5 bases). Trimming shortened V by 7 bases and J by 5 bases, and 17 bases separated the two germline ends. From germline, CDR1 is SEHNR and CDR2 FQNEAQ (reference sequence). The CDR3 contains 15 residues. Using reference TRBV7-9 and TRBJ1-4 for the parts outside the CDR3, the full variable domain is DTGVSQNPRHKITKRGQNVTFRCDPISEHNRLYWYRQTLGQGPEFLTYFQNEAQLEKSRLLSDRFSAERPKGSFSTLEIQRTEQGDSAMYLCASTSRGGENEKLFFGSGTQLSVL.

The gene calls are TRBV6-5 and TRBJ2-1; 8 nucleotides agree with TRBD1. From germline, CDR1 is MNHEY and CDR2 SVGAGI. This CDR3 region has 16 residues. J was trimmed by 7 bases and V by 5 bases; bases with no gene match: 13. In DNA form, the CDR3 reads TGTGCCAGCAGTCAGCCCACAGGGGGAGGCTGGAATGAGCAGTTCTTC. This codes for CASSQPTGGGWNEQFF.

CDR3 nucleotide sequence: TGCGCCAGCAGCCCCCGGACAGGGGGCCGGACTGAAGCTTTCTTT. This encodes CASSPRTGGRTEAFF. The chain employs TRBV5-1 and TRBJ1-1; 11 nucleotides match TRBD1. Germline V CDR1 and CDR2: SGHRS, YFSETQ. The junction had 7 bases not matched to a gene; V was cut back by 4 bases and J by 5 bases. The CDR3 is 15 amino acids. Using reference TRBV5-1 and TRBJ1-1 for the parts outside the CDR3, the full variable domain is KAGVTQTPRYLIKTRGQQVTLSCSPISGHRSVSWYQQTPGQGLQFLFEYFSETQRNKGNFPGRFSGRQFSNSRSEMNVSTLELGDSALYLCASSPRTGGRTEAFFGQGTRLTVV.

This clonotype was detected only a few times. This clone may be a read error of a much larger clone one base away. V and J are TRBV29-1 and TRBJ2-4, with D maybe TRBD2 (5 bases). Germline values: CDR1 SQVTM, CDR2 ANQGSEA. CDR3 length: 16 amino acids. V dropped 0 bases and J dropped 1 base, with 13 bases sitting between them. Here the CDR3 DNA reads TGCAGCGTTGAAGATCGGGGAGACCCGGCCAAAAACATTCAGTACTTC. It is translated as CSVEDRGDPAKNIQYF.

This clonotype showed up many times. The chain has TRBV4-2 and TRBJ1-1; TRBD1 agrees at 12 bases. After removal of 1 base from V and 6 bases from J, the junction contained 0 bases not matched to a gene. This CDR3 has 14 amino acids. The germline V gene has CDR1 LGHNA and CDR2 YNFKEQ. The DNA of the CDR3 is TGTGCCAGCAGCCAAGGGGACAGGGGGCCTGAAGCTTTCTTT. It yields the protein CASSQGDRGPEAFF.

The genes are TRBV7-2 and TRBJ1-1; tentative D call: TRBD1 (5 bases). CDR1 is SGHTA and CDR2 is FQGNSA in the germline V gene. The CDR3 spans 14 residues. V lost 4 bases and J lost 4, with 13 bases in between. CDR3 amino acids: CASSSRKGSTEAFF. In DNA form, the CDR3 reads TGTGCCAGCAGCTCCAGAAAGGGGAGCACTGAAGCTTTCTTT. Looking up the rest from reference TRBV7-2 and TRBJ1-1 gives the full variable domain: GAGVSQSPSNKVTEKGKDVELRCDPISGHTALYWYRQSLGQGLEFLIYFQGNSAPDKSGLPSDRFSAERTGGSVSTLTIQRTQQEDSAVYLCASSSRKGSTEAFFGQGTRLTVV.

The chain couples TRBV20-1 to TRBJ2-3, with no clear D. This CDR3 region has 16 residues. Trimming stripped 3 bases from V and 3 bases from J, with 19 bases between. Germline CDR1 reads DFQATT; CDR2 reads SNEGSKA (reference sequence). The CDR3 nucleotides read TGCAGTGCTAGTACCGCGGCCCGGTGGGGTACAGATACGCAGTATTTT. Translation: CSASTAARWGTDTQYF.

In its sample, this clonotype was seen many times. CDR3: CASRSLNTEAFF. The CDR3 DNA reads TGTGCCAGCCGAAGCTTGAACACTGAAGCTTTCTTT. The chain joins TRBV12-3 or TRBV12-4 to TRBJ1-1; no definite D call. V lost 8 bases and J 0 bases, leaving 7 bases between the germline ends. The CDR3 loop spans 12 amino acids.

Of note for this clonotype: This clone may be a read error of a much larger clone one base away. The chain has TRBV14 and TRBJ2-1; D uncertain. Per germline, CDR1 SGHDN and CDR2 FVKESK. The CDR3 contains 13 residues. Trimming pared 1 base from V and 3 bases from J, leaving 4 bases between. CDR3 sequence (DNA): TGTGCCAGCAGCCAAGTAATCTACAATGAGCAGTTCTTC. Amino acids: CASSQVIYNEQFF.

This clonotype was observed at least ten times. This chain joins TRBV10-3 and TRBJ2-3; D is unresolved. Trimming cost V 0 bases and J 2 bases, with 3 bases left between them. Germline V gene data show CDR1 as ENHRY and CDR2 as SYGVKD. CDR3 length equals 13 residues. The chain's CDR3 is CAISESSTDTQYF. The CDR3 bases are TGTGCCATCAGTGAGTCGTCCACAGATACGCAGTATTTT.

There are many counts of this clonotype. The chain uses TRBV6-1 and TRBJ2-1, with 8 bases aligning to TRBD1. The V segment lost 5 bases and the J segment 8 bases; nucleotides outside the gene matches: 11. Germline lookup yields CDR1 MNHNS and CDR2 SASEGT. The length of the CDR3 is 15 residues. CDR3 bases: TGTGCCAGCAGTTCCGGGACAGGTCAATTACATGAGCAGTTCTTC. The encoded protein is CASSSGTGQLHEQFF.

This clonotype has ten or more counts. CDR3 in DNA: TGTGCCAGCAGTGAACAGGGTAACCCAGATACGCAGTATTTT. Protein product: CASSEQGNPDTQYF. This chain connects TRBV6-4 to TRBJ2-3, with a tentative D call TRBD1 (6 bases). This CDR3 is 14 amino acids long. CDR1 is MRHNA and CDR2 is SNTAGT in the germline V gene. V was clipped by 3 bases and J by 4 bases, with 11 bases between them.

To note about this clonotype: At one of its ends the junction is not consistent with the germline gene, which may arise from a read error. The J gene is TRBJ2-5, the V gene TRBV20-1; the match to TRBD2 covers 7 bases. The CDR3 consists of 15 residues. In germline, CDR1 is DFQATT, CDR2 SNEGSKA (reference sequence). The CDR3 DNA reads TGCAGTGTTAGAGCGGCACGGGAGGTTAAAGAGACCCAGTACTTC. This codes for CSVRAAREVKETQYF.

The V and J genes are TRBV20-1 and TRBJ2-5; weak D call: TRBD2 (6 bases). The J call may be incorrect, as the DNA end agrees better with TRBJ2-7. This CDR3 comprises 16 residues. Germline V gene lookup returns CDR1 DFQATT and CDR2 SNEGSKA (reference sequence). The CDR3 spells CSARSEGPSEGYEQYF. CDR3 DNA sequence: TGCAGTGCACGTTCCGAGGGACCCTCGGAGGGGTACGAGCAGTACTTC.

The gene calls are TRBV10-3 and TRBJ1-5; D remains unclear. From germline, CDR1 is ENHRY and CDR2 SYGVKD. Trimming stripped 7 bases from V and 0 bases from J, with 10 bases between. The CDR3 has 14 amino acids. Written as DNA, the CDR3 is TGTGCCATCAACGAGGACTATAGCAATCAGCCCCAGCATTTT. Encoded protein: CAINEDYSNQPQHF.

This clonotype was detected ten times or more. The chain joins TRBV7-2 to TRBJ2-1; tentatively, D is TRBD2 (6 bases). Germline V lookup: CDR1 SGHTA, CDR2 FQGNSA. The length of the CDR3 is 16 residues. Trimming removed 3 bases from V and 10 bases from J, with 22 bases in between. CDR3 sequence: CASSFAGTSLIAEQFF. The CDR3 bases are TGTGCCAGCAGCTTCGCCGGGACTTCCCTCATTGCCGAGCAGTTCTTC.

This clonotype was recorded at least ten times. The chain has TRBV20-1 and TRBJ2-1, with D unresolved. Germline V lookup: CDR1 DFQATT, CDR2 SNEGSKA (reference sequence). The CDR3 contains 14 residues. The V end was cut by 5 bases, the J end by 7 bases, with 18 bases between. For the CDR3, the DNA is TGCAGTGCTCTCTTAGCATCCCCCAAGAATGAGCAGTTCTTC. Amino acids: CSALLASPKNEQFF.

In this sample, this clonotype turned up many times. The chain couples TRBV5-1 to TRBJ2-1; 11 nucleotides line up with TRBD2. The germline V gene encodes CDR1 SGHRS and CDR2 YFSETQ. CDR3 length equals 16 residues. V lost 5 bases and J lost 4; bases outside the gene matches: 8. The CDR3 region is CASRSTSGSPYNEQFF. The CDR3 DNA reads TGCGCCAGCAGGTCTACTAGCGGGAGTCCGTACAATGAGCAGTTCTTC.

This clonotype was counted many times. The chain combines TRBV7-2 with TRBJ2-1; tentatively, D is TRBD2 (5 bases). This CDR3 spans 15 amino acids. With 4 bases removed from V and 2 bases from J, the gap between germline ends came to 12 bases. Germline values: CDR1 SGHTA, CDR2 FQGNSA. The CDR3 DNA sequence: TGTGCCAGCAGCTCAACCTTCGGGACCTACAATGAGCAGTTCTTC. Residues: CASSSTFGTYNEQFF. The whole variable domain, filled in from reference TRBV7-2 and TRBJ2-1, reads GAGVSQSPSNKVTEKGKDVELRCDPISGHTALYWYRQSLGQGLEFLIYFQGNSAPDKSGLPSDRFSAERTGGSVSTLTIQRTQQEDSAVYLCASSSTFGTYNEQFFGPGTRLTVL.

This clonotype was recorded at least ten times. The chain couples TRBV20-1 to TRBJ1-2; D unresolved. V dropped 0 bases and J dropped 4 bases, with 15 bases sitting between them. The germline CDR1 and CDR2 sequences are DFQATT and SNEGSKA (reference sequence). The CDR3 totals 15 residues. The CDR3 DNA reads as TGCAGTGCTAGAGATTCCCAGAACCTAGGCTATGGCTACACCTTC. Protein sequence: CSARDSQNLGYGYTF.